Below are 12 T cell receptor beta chains sequenced from a single sample in a study of tumor-infiltrating lymphocytes in primary liver carcinoma. TCR beta cDNA came from approximately 0.55 ug total RNA, primed with a constant-region primer. The TCR beta library was amplified through three nested multiplex PCR rounds in a modified ARM-PCR procedure. The first two PCR rounds used TRBV1-TRBV30 forward primers with a C-beta reverse primer, approximately 11 cycles each. TCRdb processed the multiplex PCR reads anew with MiXCR; each CDR3 protein has one entry. The profile covers 40,000 to 50,000 distinct CDR3 sequences, with about 80% appearing a single time and more than 25% taken by the ten largest. Co-extraction yielded RNA and DNA from around 20-30 mg of unsorted bulk tissue. Sequencing input: liver tumor tissue from sampling region 3. Regarding subset: tumor region T3, left-lateral pole. The receptors shown here come from a man aged 35-49 years with primary liver carcinoma and hepatitis B virus infection.

Turning to this clonotype: Mismatch with germline at one junction end may stem from a read error. The chain carries TRBV7-8 and TRBJ2-2; D is perhaps TRBD2 (5 bases). CDR3 length: 16 amino acids. Germline V gene data show CDR1 as SGHVS and CDR2 as FQNEAQ. The CDR3 region is CASGRDPARNTGELFF. CDR3 in DNA: TGCGCCAGCGGCCGAGACCCCGCCCGAAACACCGGGGAGCTGTTTTTT.

With respect to this clonotype: The junction shows a germline mismatch at one end, possibly a read error. J is TRBJ2-7 and V is TRBV4-1; perhaps TRBD2 as D (6 bases). Germline CDR1 MGHRA, CDR2 YSYEKL. The CDR3 is 16 amino acids. DNA of the CDR3: TGCGCCAGCAGCCAAGAGAGGGCGGGATGTGGCTACGAGCAATACTTC. This translates into CASSQERAGCGYEQYF.

The V and J genes are TRBV4-2 and TRBJ2-6; D perhaps matches TRBD1 (6 bases). CDR1 is LGHNA and CDR2 is YNFKEQ in the germline V gene. This CDR3 has 15 residues. The CDR3 DNA reads TGTGCGAACAGCCAGACAGGATCTGGGGCCAACGTCCTGACTTTC. The encoded protein is CANSQTGSGANVLTF.

This clonotype appeared once. The final CDR3 position lacks the conserved phenylalanine or tryptophan, pointing to a likely read error. V usage is TRBV7-3 and J usage is TRBJ2-2; D might be TRBD1 (6 bases). The CDR3 covers 19 residues. Between the trimmed V and J ends, which lost 1 base and 6 bases, there was a span of 24 bases. CDR1 SGHTA and CDR2 FQGTGA come from the germline V gene. The CDR3 DNA reads as TGTGCCAGCAGCTTAAGAGGGGGACAAGCGGCTTACAGATCCGGGGAGCTGTTTCTT. Its protein is CASSLRGGQAAYRSGELFL.

This clonotype was counted between two and nine times. The rearrangement uses TRBV19 and TRBJ2-7; D possibly corresponds to TRBD1 (5 bases). The CDR3 consists of 14 residues. Per the germline V gene, CDR1 is LNHDA and CDR2 is SQIVND (reference sequence). V lost 0 bases to trimming and J lost 6 bases, with 12 bases between them. The chain's CDR3 is CASSIEEGASEQYF. In nucleotides, the CDR3 is TGTGCCAGTAGTATAGAGGAAGGGGCCTCCGAGCAGTACTTC.

As regards this clonotype: The junction departs from the called germline gene at one end, perhaps through a read error. V gene TRBV11-2 combines with J gene TRBJ2-3, with D perhaps TRBD1 or TRBD2 (5 bases each). This CDR3 region has 15 residues. Germline assignment: CDR1 SGHAT and CDR2 FQNNGV. CDR3: CASSERDGRTDTQYF. The CDR3 coding sequence is TGTGCCAGCAGCGAACGGGACGGGCGCACAGATACTCAGTATTTT.

Notes on this clonotype: One junction end disagrees with the germline gene, perhaps due to a read error. The chain joins TRBV6-5 to TRBJ1-1, with D perhaps matching TRBD1 (6 bases). Germline lookup yields CDR1 MNHEY and CDR2 SVGAGI. The CDR3 totals 14 residues. Here the CDR3 reads CASSPRKGDTKAFF. The CDR3 DNA is TGTGCCAGCAGTCCGCGGAAAGGGGACACTAAAGCTTTCTTT.

Within the sample, this clonotype is medium-sized. The gene calls are TRBV11-2 and TRBJ2-7; D remains unclear. The germline V gene has CDR1 SGHAT and CDR2 FQNNGV. The CDR3 consists of 15 residues. Between the trimmed V and J ends, which lost 0 bases and 0 bases, there was a span of 9 bases. For the CDR3, the DNA is TGTGCCAGCAGCTTAGAGTACTCCAGCTCCTACGAGCAGTACTTC. Its protein product is CASSLEYSSSYEQYF.

The table lists this clonotype with many counts. V and J are TRBV6-5 and TRBJ2-7, with a weak D call TRBD1 (5 bases). Trimming left V 4 bases short and J 2 bases short, with 12 bases between. This CDR3 is 14 amino acids long. CDR1 and CDR2 (germline): MNHEY, SVGAGI. The CDR3 region is CASSSSQVPYEQYF. The CDR3 DNA follows: TGTGCCAGCAGTTCTTCACAGGTTCCCTACGAGCAGTACTTC.

The chain is built from TRBV15 and TRBJ2-2; D is unresolved. V lost 6 bases and J lost 6, with 8 bases in between. The CDR3 is 12 amino acids. Germline V CDR1 and CDR2: LNHNV, YYDKDF (reference sequence). The CDR3 nucleotides are TGTGCCACCAGTTTGTGGGCCGGGGAGCTGTTTTTT. Amino acids: CATSLWAGELFF.

For this clonotype: An end of the junction does not agree with germline; a read error may underlie this. The rearrangement joins TRBV7-9 to TRBJ2-5, with 8 bases that match TRBD1. The germline gives CDR1 SEHNR, CDR2 FQNEAQ (reference sequence). The CDR3 runs 16 residues. The CDR3 sequence: CASSLGGRGLQETQYF. CDR3 DNA: TGTGCCAGCAGCTTAGGGGGCAGGGGGCTGCAAGAGACACAGTACTTC.

Notes on this clonotype: Given the absence of the conserved phenylalanine or tryptophan at the CDR3 end, a read error is likely. Because the CDR3's place on the DNA is in doubt, the DNA is left out and the CDR3 is given as listed by TCRdb. The rearrangement links TRBV11-2 to TRBJ2-2; the table's D call of TRBD2 was not tested on the DNA. Including both end residues, the CDR3 is 17 amino acids long. Germline CDR1 SGHAT, CDR2 FQNNGV. The CDR3 loop is CASSGGLAERNTGELFS.